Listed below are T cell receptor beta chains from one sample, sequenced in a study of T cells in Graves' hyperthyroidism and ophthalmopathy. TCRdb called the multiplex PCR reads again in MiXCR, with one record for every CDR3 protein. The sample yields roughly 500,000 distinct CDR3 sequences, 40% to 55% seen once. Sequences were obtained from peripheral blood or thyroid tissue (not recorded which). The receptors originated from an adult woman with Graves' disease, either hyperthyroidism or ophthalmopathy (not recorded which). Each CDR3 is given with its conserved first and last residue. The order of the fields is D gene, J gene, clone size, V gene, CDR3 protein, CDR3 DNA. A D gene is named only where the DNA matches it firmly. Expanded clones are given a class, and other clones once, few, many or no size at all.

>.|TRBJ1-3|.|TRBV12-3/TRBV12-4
CASSLPRDTNTIYF
TGTGCCAGCAGTTTACCCCGGGACACGAACACCATATATTTT
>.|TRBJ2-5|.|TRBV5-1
CASSSVGRPAETQYF
TGCGCCAGCAGCTCCGTGGGCAGGCCAGCAGAGACCCAGTACTTC
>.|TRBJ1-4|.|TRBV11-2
CASSQSSGRATNEKLFF
TGTGCCAGCAGCCAGTCTAGCGGGAGGGCAACTAATGAAAAACTGTTTTTT
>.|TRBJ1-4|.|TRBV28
CASSRYNEKLFF
TGTGCCAGCAGTCGGTATAATGAAAAACTGTTTTTT
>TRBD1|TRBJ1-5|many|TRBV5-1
CASSTGQPNQPQHF
TGCGCCAGCAGCACGGGACAGCCTAATCAGCCCCAGCATTTT
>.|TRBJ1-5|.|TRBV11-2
CASSPRDQYQPQHF
TGTGCCAGCAGCCCCCGGGACCAATACCAGCCCCAGCATTTT
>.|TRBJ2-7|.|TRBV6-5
CASSLSPRGLYEQYF
TGTGCCAGCAGTCTGTCCCCGCGAGGCCTCTACGAGCAGTACTTC
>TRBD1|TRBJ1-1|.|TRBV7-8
CASSLAGTGVTEAFF
TGTGCCAGCAGCTTAGCGGGGACAGGGGTAACTGAAGCTTTCTTT
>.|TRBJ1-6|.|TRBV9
CASSAHPWPNSPLHF
TGTGCCAGCAGCGCCCACCCTTGGCCGAATTCACCCCTCCACTTT
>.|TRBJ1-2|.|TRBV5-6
CASSLLTANYGYTF
TGTGCCAGCAGCTTGCTAACAGCTAACTATGGCTACACCTTC
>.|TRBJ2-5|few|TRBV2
CATSFGETQYF
TGTGCCACATCATTCGGAGAGACCCAGTACTTC
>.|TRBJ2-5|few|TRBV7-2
CASSLRHMMETQYF
TGTGCCAGCAGCCTGCGACATATGATGGAGACCCAGTACTTC
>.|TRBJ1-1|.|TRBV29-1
CSVGGAMNTEAFF
TGCAGCGTTGGGGGGGCTATGAACACTGAAGCTTTCTTT
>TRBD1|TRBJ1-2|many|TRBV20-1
CSARVRQGEYGYTF
TGCAGTGCTAGAGTTCGTCAGGGGGAATATGGCTACACCTTC
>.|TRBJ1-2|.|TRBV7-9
CASSPAGQIYGYTF
TGTGCCAGCAGCCCCGCCGGACAGATCTATGGCTACACCTTC
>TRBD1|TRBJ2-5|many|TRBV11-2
CASSPVGGAGQGKEETQYF
TGTGCCAGCAGCCCGGTAGGGGGGGCGGGACAGGGGAAAGAAGAGACCCAGTACTTC
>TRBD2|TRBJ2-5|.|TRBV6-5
CASSNLAGGETQYF
TGTGCCAGCAGTAATCTAGCGGGGGGAGAGACCCAGTACTTC
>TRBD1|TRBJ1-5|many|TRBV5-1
CASSSGTGPQHF
TGCGCCAGCAGCTCCGGGACAGGGCCCCAGCATTTT
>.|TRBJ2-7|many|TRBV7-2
CASSPAVRAYEQYF
TGTGCCAGCAGCCCGGCGGTGAGGGCCTACGAGCAGTACTTC
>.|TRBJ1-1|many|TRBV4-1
CASSQGPRAREAFF
TGCGCCAGCAGCCAAGGCCCCAGGGCGAGAGAAGCTTTCTTT
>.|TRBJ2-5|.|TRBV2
CASWGGGISETQYF
TGTGCCAGCTGGGGGGGCGGGATCTCCGAGACCCAGTACTTC
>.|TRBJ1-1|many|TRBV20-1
CSEFMNTEAFF
TGCAGTGAATTCATGAACACTGAAGCTTTCTTT
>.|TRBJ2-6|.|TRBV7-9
CAGSPVITSGANVLTF
TGTGCCGGCAGCCCAGTGATTACCTCTGGGGCCAACGTCCTGACTTTC
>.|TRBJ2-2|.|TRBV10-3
CAISVRGPGELFF
TGTGCCATCAGTGTTCGTGGTCCCGGGGAGCTGTTTTTT
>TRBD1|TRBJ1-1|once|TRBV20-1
CRSDRARTEAFF
TGCCGATCGGACAGGGCGCGGACTGAAGCTTTCTTT
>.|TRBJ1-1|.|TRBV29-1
CSVETGGAFTEAFF
TGCAGCGTTGAAACTGGGGGGGCTTTCACTGAAGCTTTCTTT
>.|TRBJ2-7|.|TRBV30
CAWTGSDEQYF
TGTGCCTGGACAGGGAGCGACGAGCAGTACTTC
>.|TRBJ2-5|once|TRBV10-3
CAISGGEGRETQYF
TGTGCCATCAGTGGCGGGGAAGGAAGAGAGACCCAGTACTTC
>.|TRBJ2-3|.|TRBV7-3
CASSSFFVGLMTDTQYF
TGTGCCAGCAGTTCGTTCTTTGTGGGGCTGATGACAGATACGCAGTATTTT
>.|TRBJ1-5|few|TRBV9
CASSFHSYNQPQHF
TGTGCCAGCAGTTTCCACAGCTACAATCAGCCCCAGCATTTT
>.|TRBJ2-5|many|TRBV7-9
CASSLGGYQETQYF
TGTGCCAGCAGCTTAGGAGGGTACCAAGAGACCCAGTACTTC
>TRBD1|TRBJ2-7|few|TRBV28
CASSDGTVFYYEQYF
TGTGCCAGCAGTGACGGGACAGTCTTCTACTACGAGCAGTACTTC
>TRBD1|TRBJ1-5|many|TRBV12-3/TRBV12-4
CASRSGGQPQHF
TGTGCCAGCAGGTCAGGGGGTCAGCCCCAGCATTTT
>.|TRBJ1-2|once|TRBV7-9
CASSSGRDGYTF
TGTGCCAGCAGCTCTGGCAGGGACGGCTACACCTTC
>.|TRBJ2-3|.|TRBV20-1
CSADETRGYTDTQYF
TGCAGTGCTGACGAGACTAGAGGATACACAGATACGCAGTATTTT
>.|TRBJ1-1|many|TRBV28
CASSLAEEVDTEAFF
TGTGCCAGCAGTTTAGCGGAGGAGGTCGACACTGAAGCTTTCTTT
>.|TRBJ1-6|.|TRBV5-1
CASSLEGFDNSPLHF
TGCGCCAGCAGCTTGGAGGGCTTCGATAATTCACCCCTCCACTTT
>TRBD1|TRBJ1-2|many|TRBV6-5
CASSPGGINYGYTF
TGTGCCAGCAGTCCAGGGGGAATCAACTATGGCTACACCTTC
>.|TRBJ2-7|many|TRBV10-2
CASIARRAPYEQYF
TGCGCCAGCATAGCCAGGCGGGCACCCTACGAGCAGTACTTC
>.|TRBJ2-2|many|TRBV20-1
CSASSGETGELFF
TGCAGTGCTAGCAGTGGGGAAACCGGGGAGCTGTTTTTT
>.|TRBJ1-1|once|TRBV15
CATSMEGGGSAFF
TGTGCCACCAGCATGGAGGGGGGTGGGTCAGCTTTCTTT
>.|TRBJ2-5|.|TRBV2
CASTLNGAKGETQYF
TGTGCCAGCACCCTAAATGGGGCAAAGGGAGAGACCCAGTACTTC
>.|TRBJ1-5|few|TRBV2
CASSPGSGSNQPQHF
TGTGCCAGCAGCCCTGGGTCCGGAAGCAATCAGCCCCAGCATTTT
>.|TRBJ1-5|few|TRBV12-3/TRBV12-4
CASSRGETQHF
TGTGCCAGCAGCCGGGGGGAGACCCAGCATTTT
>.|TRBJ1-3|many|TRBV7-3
CASTIPPKGTGNTIYF
TGTGCCAGCACCATCCCCCCCAAGGGGACTGGAAACACCATATATTTT
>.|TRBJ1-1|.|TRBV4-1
CASSRRGAQGGKAFF
TGCGCCAGCAGCCGGAGAGGGGCGCAGGGCGGAAAAGCTTTCTTT
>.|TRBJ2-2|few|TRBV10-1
CASRITGNSGELFF
TGCGCCAGCAGGATCACCGGGAACTCTGGGGAGCTGTTTTTT
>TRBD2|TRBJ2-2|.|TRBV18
CASSPFSSGDTGELFF
TGTGCCAGCTCACCTTTCTCTAGCGGGGACACCGGGGAGCTGTTTTTT
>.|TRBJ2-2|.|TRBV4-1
CASSLYRPDTGELFF
TGCGCCAGCAGCCTCTATCGACCAGACACCGGGGAGCTGTTTTTT
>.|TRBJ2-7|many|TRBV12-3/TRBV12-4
CASSLRLNHEQYF
TGTGCCAGCAGTTTACGACTCAACCACGAGCAGTACTTC
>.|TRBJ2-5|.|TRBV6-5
CASSYSISKPQYF
TGTGCCAGCAGTTACTCGATTTCAAAGCCCCAGTACTTC
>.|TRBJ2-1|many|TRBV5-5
CASSLDRGFEEFF
TGTGCCAGCAGCTTGGATCGGGGCTTCGAGGAGTTCTTC
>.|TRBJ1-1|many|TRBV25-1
CASSEFAEAFF
TGTGCCAGCAGTGAATTTGCAGAAGCTTTCTTT
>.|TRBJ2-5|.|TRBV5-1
CASSQQYEQTQYF
TGCGCCAGCAGCCAGCAATACGAGCAGACCCAGTACTTC
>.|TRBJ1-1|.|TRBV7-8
CASSTKGGAKAFF
TGTGCCAGCAGCACCAAGGGGGGGGCGAAAGCTTTCTTT
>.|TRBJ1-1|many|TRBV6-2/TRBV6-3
CASSYAGVFITEAFF
TGTGCCAGCAGTTACGCGGGGGTATTCATCACTGAAGCTTTCTTT
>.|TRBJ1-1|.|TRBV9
CASRGACLGTEAFF
TGTGCCAGCAGGGGCGCGTGTCTAGGCACTGAAGCTTTCTTT
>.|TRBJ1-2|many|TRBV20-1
CSAREGLRGGDGYTF
TGCAGTGCTAGAGAAGGTTTGAGGGGAGGAGATGGCTACACCTTC